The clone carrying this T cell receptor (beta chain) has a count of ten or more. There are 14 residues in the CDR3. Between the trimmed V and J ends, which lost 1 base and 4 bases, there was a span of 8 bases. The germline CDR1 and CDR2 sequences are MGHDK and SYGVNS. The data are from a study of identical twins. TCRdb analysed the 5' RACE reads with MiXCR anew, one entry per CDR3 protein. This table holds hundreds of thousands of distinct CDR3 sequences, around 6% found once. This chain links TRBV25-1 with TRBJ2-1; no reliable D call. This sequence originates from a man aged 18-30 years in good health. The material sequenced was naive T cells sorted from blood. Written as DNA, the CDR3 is TGTGCCAGCAGTGAATCGAGGATTTACAATGAGCAGTTCTTC. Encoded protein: CASSESRIYNEQFF.